The clone carrying this T cell receptor beta chain appeared a few times. Its matching antigen is unknown. Donors each provided ten milliliters of peripheral blood. This CDR3 has 17 residues. Germline loops: CDR1 MNHNY, CDR2 SVGAGI (reference sequence). V was clipped by 2 bases and J by 0 bases, with 14 bases between them. This entry is derived from a study of blood T cells in healthy people across ages. Study observations and caveats: Naive CD4+ cell counts and diversity both ran higher in long-lived than in aged donors.

A second roughly 6 to 11 cycle PCR used barcoded and J-beta primers. Every cDNA was tagged by a template-switch adaptor with 12 random nucleotides. From the 5' RACE reads, TCRdb called clonotypes with MiXCR, one entry per CDR3 protein. The profile shows 550,000 to 650,000 distinct CDR3 sequences, about 28% of them singletons. These data are also associated with another study on T cells of mothers and their children. From that report: Biologically related mothers and children overlapped slightly more than unrelated pairs, a non-significant difference.

Sequencing was carried out using blood. The chain combines TRBV6-6 with TRBJ1-3; TRBD1 might be the D (6 bases). This clonotype was sampled from a boy under 10 years old in good health. For the CDR3, the DNA is TGTGCCAGCAGTTACCTTGGACAGCCCGACTCTGGAAACACCATATATTTT. It encodes CASSYLGQPDSGNTIYF.